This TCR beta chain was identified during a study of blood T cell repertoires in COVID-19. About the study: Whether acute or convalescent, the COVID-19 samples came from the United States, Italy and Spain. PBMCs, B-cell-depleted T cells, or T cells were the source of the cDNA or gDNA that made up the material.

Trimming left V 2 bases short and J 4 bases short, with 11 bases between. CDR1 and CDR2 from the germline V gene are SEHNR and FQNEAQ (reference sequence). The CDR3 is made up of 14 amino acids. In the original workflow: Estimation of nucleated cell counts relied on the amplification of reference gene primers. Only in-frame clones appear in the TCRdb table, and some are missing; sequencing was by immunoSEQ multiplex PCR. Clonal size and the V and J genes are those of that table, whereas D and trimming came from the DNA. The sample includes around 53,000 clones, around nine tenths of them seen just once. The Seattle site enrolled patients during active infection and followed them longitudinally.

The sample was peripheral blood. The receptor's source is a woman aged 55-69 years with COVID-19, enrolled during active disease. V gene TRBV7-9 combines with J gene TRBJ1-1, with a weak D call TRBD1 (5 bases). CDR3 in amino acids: CASSLRGGSTEAFF. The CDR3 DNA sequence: TGTGCCAGCAGCTTACGGGGGGGAAGCACTGAAGCTTTCTTT. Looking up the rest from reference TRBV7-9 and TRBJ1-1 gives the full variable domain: DTGVSQNPRHKITKRGQNVTFRCDPISEHNRLYWYRQTLGQGPEFLTYFQNEAQLEKSRLLSDRFSAERPKGSFSTLEIQRTEQGDSAMYLCASSLRGGSTEAFFGQGTRLTVV.